This TCR beta chain was identified in a study of PD-1 blockade in classical Hodgkin lymphoma. A note on this clone: Its antigen is not identified.

Regarding time point: newly diagnosed, previously untreated cHL patient sample. From thawed PBMCs, CD4+ T cells were purified using magnetic negative selection. A comparison was provided by newly diagnosed, untreated classical Hodgkin lymphoma PBMCs. The CDR3 consists of 13 residues. Per germline, CDR1 MNHEY and CDR2 SMNVEV (reference sequence). Trimming removed 4 bases from V and 8 bases from J, with 13 bases in between. Here immunoSEQ multiplex PCR was the method, and the copy in TCRdb shows in-frame clones only, minus some. The top ten hold about 0.25% of the sample, which has 20,000 to 25,000 clones, 75% to 90% seen once. Study-level results: Nothing has yet pinned down what causes the repertoire differences, possibly disease activity or prior therapy. The study reported lower baseline TCR diversity in newly diagnosed patients than in healthy donors.

This clonotype was sampled from a human donor with classical Hodgkin lymphoma. Sequenced input: CD4+ T cells from blood. The chain has TRBV27 and TRBJ2-3; no reliable D call. CDR3 DNA sequence: TGTGCCAGCAGTTACGGCCAGGCGCGTACGCAGTATTTT. Protein: CASSYGQARTQYF.